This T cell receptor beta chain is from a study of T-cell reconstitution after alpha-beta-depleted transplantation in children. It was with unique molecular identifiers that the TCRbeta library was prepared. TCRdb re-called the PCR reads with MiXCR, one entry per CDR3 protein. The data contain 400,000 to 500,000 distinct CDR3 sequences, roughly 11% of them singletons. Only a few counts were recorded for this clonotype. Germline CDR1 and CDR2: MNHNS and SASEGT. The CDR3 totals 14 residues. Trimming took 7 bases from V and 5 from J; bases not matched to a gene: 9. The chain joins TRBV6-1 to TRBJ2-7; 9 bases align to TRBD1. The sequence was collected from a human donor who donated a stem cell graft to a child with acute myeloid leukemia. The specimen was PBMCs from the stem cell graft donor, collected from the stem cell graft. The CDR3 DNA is TGTGCCAGCAATCGGACAGGGGACTTGGACGAGCAGTACTTC. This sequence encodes CASNRTGDLDEQYF.